This is a list of T cell receptor beta chains from one sample in a study of blood T cell repertoires in COVID-19. Here immunoSEQ multiplex PCR was the method, and the copy in TCRdb shows in-frame clones only, minus some. Of around 300,000 clones in the sample, roughly nine tenths are singletons; the top ten hold approximately 2.5%. Sequenced: PBMCs or T cells enriched from blood (not recorded which). The source of these receptors is a woman in her late teens or twenties who had recovered from COVID-19. The CDR3 runs from the conserved cysteine through the conserved F or W. A D gene is named only where the DNA matches it firmly. Some rows have no size entry. The others give once, few or many, or a class for an expanded clone.

j_gene	v_gene	abundance	d_gene	CDR3nt	CDR3aa
TRBJ2-7	TRBV6-5	NA	TRBD2	TGTGCCAGCAGTTACTCGGGGGGGTGGCGGGAGCAGTACTTC	CASSYSGGWREQYF
TRBJ1-2	TRBV28	NA	TRBD1	TGTGCCAGCAGTTTCGGACAGGGGGGGTACTATGGCTACACCTTC	CASSFGQGGYYGYTF
TRBJ1-6	TRBV27	NA	NA	TGTGCCAGCAGTTTATCCCTACAGGGTCGTTCACCCCTCCACTTT	CASSLSLQGRSPLHF
TRBJ1-1	TRBV6-5	NA	TRBD1	TGTGCCAGCAGTTACAGGCGGACAGGGAACACTGAAGCTTTCTTT	CASSYRRTGNTEAFF
TRBJ1-4	TRBV12-5	NA	NA	TGTGCTAGTGGTTTGTCTCCTACCTTGCTTAATGAAAAACTGTTTTTT	CASGLSPTLLNEKLFF
TRBJ2-1	TRBV5-1	NA	NA	TGCGCCAGCAGCTTGGACGGGATGGGGCAGGGGACAAATCAGTTCTTC	CASSLDGMGQGTNQFF
TRBJ2-1	TRBV5-1	NA	TRBD2	TGCGCCAGCAGCTTGAGCGGGGTAACAATCAATGAGCAGTTCTTC	CASSLSGVTINEQFF
TRBJ2-2	TRBV5-4	NA	TRBD2	TGTGCCAGCAGCTTGATAGCGGGGGTTGGCACCGGGGAGCTGTTTTTT	CASSLIAGVGTGELFF
TRBJ1-1	TRBV2	NA	NA	TGTGCCAGCAGCGCAGGTGACACTGAAGCTTTCTTT	CASSAGDTEAFF
TRBJ1-5	TRBV20-1	once	NA	TGCAGTGCTAGTCGGGCAGGGAATCAGCCCCAGCATTTT	CSASRAGNQPQHF
TRBJ2-7	TRBV5-1	NA	NA	TGCGCCAGCAGCCCCACAGGGCTCGAGCAGTACTTC	CASSPTGLEQYF
TRBJ1-4	TRBV4-1	few	NA	TGCGCCAGCAGCCGCCTAGGCGGGGCTAATGAAAAACTGTTTTTT	CASSRLGGANEKLFF
TRBJ1-1	TRBV5-1	NA	TRBD1	TGCGCCAGCAGCGGAGGGACAGGGGGCACTGAAGCTTTCTTT	CASSGGTGGTEAFF
TRBJ1-2	TRBV10-3	NA	TRBD1	TGTGCCATCATCGGGACAGAGGGGCATGGTGGCTACACCTTC	CAIIGTEGHGGYTF
TRBJ2-5	TRBV5-1	once	TRBD2	TGCGCCAGCAGCCTAGGACTAGAAGAGACCCAGTACTTC	CASSLGLEETQYF
TRBJ2-7	TRBV27	NA	TRBD2	TGTGCCAGCAGATCGAAACCGCGGGGGATTCCCTACGAGCAGTACTTC	CASRSKPRGIPYEQYF
TRBJ1-5	TRBV12-5	NA	NA	TGTGCTAGTGGTTTGGACCGCCTGAACCAGGGCAATCAGCCCCAGCATTTT	CASGLDRLNQGNQPQHF
TRBJ2-7	TRBV29-1	NA	TRBD1	TGCAGCGTTGCCGGACAGGGGAGGGTGGGGCAGTACTTC	CSVAGQGRVGQYF
TRBJ2-2	TRBV25-1	NA	TRBD1	TGTGCCAGCAGTGAATACAATCGAGGAGCAGGGGGCGGCGGGGAGCTGTTTTTT	CASSEYNRGAGGGGELFF
TRBJ2-7	TRBV5-1	NA	NA	TGCGCCAGCAGCTTGATTCCAACTAGCCGGAGCTCCTACGAGCAGTACTTC	CASSLIPTSRSSYEQYF
TRBJ1-2	TRBV28	NA	NA	TGTGCCAGCAGTCGACCAGGACATCCTCACTCTTATGGCTACACCTTC	CASSRPGHPHSYGYTF
TRBJ2-7	TRBV7-4	once	TRBD1	TGTGCCAGCAGCTTAGGGGACAGGGGTCACTACGAGCAGTACTTC	CASSLGDRGHYEQYF
TRBJ2-5	TRBV19	NA	NA	TGTGCCAGTAGTATAGATTTCAGGGGCAGAGCAGCGGCCTTGGGGGAGACCCAGTACTTC	CASSIDFRGRAAALGETQYF
TRBJ1-2	TRBV28	NA	TRBD1	TGTGCCAGCAGTTTACCCCGACAGGGGGCCGTAGCTAACTATGGCTACACCTTC	CASSLPRQGAVANYGYTF
TRBJ2-7	TRBV5-1	NA	NA	TGCGCCAGCAGCTCAGAGACAGGTGGTACGTACGAGCAGTACTTC	CASSSETGGTYEQYF
TRBJ2-1	TRBV10-1	NA	TRBD2	TGCGCCAGCAGTGAAATGCGGGGGGCCGGCAATGAGCAGTTCTTC	CASSEMRGAGNEQFF
TRBJ1-5	TRBV2	NA	NA	TGTGCCAGCAGTGTCTTGGAGAATCAGCCCCAGCATTTT	CASSVLENQPQHF
TRBJ2-7	TRBV5-4	NA	NA	TGTGCCAGCAGCTTAGACCCCCATACGGGTGAGCAGTACTTC	CASSLDPHTGEQYF
TRBJ1-2	TRBV19	NA	TRBD1	TGTGCCAGTGCAAGGGACAGGGGGTATGGCTACACCTTC	CASARDRGYGYTF
TRBJ2-5	TRBV5-6	NA	NA	TGTGCCAGCAGCCCTGACACCTCTGGGGCAGAGACCCAGTACTTC	CASSPDTSGAETQYF
TRBJ1-2	TRBV5-1	NA	TRBD1	TGCGCCAGCAGCTTGGACAGGGGGCGGTCTAGCTATGGCTACACCTTC	CASSLDRGRSSYGYTF
TRBJ2-2	TRBV19	NA	NA	TGTGCCAGTAGTATAATAGCGAGCGCGAACACCGGGGAGCTGTTTTTT	CASSIIASANTGELFF
TRBJ1-6	TRBV20-1	once	NA	TGCAGTGCTAGTCCGGTTTATTCACCCCTCCACTTT	CSASPVYSPLHF
TRBJ2-3	TRBV4-2	NA	TRBD1	TGTGCCAGCAGCCAAGATGGAGGACAGGCGGATACGCAGTATTTT	CASSQDGGQADTQYF
TRBJ2-1	TRBV5-6	NA	NA	TGTGCCAGCAGCTTCCCTCTTAACAATGAGCAGTTCTTC	CASSFPLNNEQFF
TRBJ1-2	TRBV7-8	NA	NA	TGTGCCAGCAGCTTAACGGCAGGGAACTATGGCTACACCTTC	CASSLTAGNYGYTF
TRBJ1-5	TRBV15	NA	NA	TGTGCCACCAGCGTAAACAGGGAAAATCAGCCCCAGCATTTT	CATSVNRENQPQHF
TRBJ1-4	TRBV2	few	NA	TGTGCCAGCAGTGAAGTGCGGACAACTAATGAAAAACTGTTTTTT	CASSEVRTTNEKLFF
TRBJ2-7	TRBV28	NA	TRBD1	TGTGCCAGCAGTTCTATTCTGACAGGGGAAATCCCCTACGAGCAGTACTTC	CASSSILTGEIPYEQYF
TRBJ2-2	TRBV18	NA	TRBD1	TGTGCCAGCTCAGAACGGACAGGTAGCGACACCGGGGAGCTGTTTTTT	CASSERTGSDTGELFF
TRBJ1-6	TRBV18	NA	NA	TGTGCCAGCTCACCAGTGAGAGGGAAGGAAAGTAATTCACCCCTCCACTTT	CASSPVRGKESNSPLHF
TRBJ1-4	TRBV5-1	NA	TRBD1	TGCGCCAGCAGGTGGCAGGGGGCCACAACTAATGAAAAACTGTTTTTT	CASRWQGATTNEKLFF
TRBJ2-7	TRBV7-6	NA	NA	TGTGCCAGCAGCTTAGCGCCAGGGGTAAGCGAGCAGTACTTC	CASSLAPGVSEQYF
TRBJ1-1	TRBV2	NA	TRBD1	TGTGCCAGGTTCGAGGGGGCAGCTTTCTTT	CARFEGAAFF
TRBJ1-1	TRBV7-3	NA	TRBD1	TGTGCCAGCAGCTCCTCGGGGACAGGGGGAAACACTGAAGCTTTCTTT	CASSSSGTGGNTEAFF
TRBJ1-2	TRBV7-9	NA	NA	TGTGCCAGCAGCGCACAGGGTCCTAACTATGGCTACACCTTC	CASSAQGPNYGYTF
TRBJ2-1	TRBV7-9	NA	TRBD1	TGTGCCAGCAGCTTGGGACAGGGGAGCCTCCCGAGCTCCTACAATGAGCAGTTCTTC	CASSLGQGSLPSSYNEQFF
TRBJ2-1	TRBV18	NA	NA	TGTGCCAGCTCAACCCGGACAGTCGATGAGCAGTTCTTC	CASSTRTVDEQFF
TRBJ1-1	TRBV7-2	NA	NA	TGTGCCAGCAGCACTCAACCGGTCCGCGGGACTGAAGCTTTCTTT	CASSTQPVRGTEAFF
TRBJ1-1	TRBV14	NA	NA	TGTGCCAGCAGTCTAAAGTTGTCACCTACTGAAGCTTTCTTT	CASSLKLSPTEAFF
TRBJ1-5	TRBV12-2	NA	NA	TGTGCAAGTCGCCTCCACCCGATTGACAGGGATGGCAATCAGCCCCAGCATTTT	CASRLHPIDRDGNQPQHF
TRBJ2-7	TRBV11-2	once	TRBD1	TGTGCCAGCAGCCTGAAACAGGGGAACGAGCAGTACTTC	CASSLKQGNEQYF